This section outlines one T cell receptor beta chain sequence together with its context. What it recognizes is unknown. The data are from a study of T cell responses to AZD1222 COVID-19 vaccine. Study findings and constraints: Clonal diversity was possibly underestimated; the donors were predominantly white British and more often female. Two AZD1222 administrations were followed by greater Spike-specific TCR breadth and depth. Samples come after the peak T cell response, not at day 14. Nearly half of spike-specific TCRs reportedly target unmutated variant regions.

Germline CDR1 is SEHNR and CDR2 is FQNEAQ (reference sequence). CDR3 length: 15 amino acids. V was trimmed by 6 bases and J by 0 bases, leaving 12 bases between them. Profiling relied on immunoSEQ multiplex PCR, and the TCRdb table lists in-frame clones only, not all of them. The data hold approximately 77,000 clones, with 92% observed a single time. The rearrangement joins TRBV7-9 to TRBJ2-1; D tentatively reads TRBD1 or TRBD2 (5 bases each). The sequencing here drew on peripheral blood, taken on day 0 of MenACWY control vaccination. This sequence originates from an adult in good health. CDR3 amino acids: CASSQKGSSYNEQFF. The CDR3 DNA reads TGTGCCAGCAGTCAGAAGGGGAGCTCCTACAATGAGCAGTTCTTC.